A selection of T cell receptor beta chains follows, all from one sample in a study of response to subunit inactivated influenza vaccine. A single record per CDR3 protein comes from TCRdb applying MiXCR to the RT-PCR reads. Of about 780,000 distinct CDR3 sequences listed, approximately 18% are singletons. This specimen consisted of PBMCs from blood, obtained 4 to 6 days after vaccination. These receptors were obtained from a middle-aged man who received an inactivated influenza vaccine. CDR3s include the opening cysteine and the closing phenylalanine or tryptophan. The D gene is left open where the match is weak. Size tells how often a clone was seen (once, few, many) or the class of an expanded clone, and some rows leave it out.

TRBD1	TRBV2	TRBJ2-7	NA	CASNAGTGLYEQYF	TGTGCCAGCAATGCCGGGACAGGCCTCTACGAGCAGTACTTC
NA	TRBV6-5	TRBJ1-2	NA	CASSYPQENYGYTF	TGTGCCAGCAGTTACCCACAGGAAAACTATGGCTACACCTTC
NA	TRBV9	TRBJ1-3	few	CASSSDLSSGNTIYF	TGTGCCAGCAGCTCCGACTTGAGCTCTGGAAACACCATATATTTT
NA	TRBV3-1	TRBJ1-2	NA	CASSRGLSGYTF	TGTGCCAGCAGCCGCGGACTCAGCGGCTACACCTTC
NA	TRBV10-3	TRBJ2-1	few	CAISESNYYNEQFF	TGTGCCATCAGTGAGTCGAACTATTACAATGAGCAGTTCTTC
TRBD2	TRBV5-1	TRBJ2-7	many	CASSLDLAGSYEQYF	TGCGCCAGCAGCTTGGACCTAGCGGGCTCCTACGAGCAGTACTTC
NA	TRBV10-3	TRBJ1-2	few	CAVQRLGYGYTF	TGTGCCGTCCAGCGCCTCGGGTATGGCTACACCTTC
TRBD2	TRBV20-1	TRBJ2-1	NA	CSARGPLSGLAGVPEQFF	TGCAGTGCTAGAGGGCCCTTGTCGGGACTAGCGGGAGTTCCTGAGCAGTTCTTC
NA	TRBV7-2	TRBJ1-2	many	CASSLAGGQRVYGYTF	TGTGCCAGCAGCTTAGCGGGCGGACAAAGGGTCTATGGCTACACCTTC
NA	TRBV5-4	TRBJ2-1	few	CASSTRTINTAEQFF	TGTGCCAGCAGCACCCGGACTATTAATACGGCTGAGCAGTTCTTC
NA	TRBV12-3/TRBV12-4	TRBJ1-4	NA	CASSSENSNEKLFF	TGTGCCAGCAGCTCAGAGAATTCTAATGAAAAACTGTTTTTT
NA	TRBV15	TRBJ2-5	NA	CATSRAKGLQETQYF	TGTGCCACCAGCAGAGCGAAAGGCCTGCAAGAGACCCAGTACTTC
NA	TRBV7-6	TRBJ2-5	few	CASSLRHRQETQYF	TGTGCCAGCAGCTTGAGACACCGCCAAGAGACCCAGTACTTC
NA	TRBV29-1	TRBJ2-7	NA	CSVGFLGTVRYEQYF	TGCAGCGTTGGTTTTCTTGGGACGGTAAGGTACGAGCAGTACTTC
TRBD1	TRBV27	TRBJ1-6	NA	CASSRTGVIGPLHF	TGTGCCAGCAGTCGGACAGGGGTTATTGGACCCCTCCACTTT
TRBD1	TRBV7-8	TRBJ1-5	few	CASSSGTGVFGQPQHF	TGTGCCAGCAGCTCAGGGACAGGGGTCTTCGGTCAGCCCCAGCATTTT
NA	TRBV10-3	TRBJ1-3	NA	CATSGSGNTIYF	TGTGCCACCTCAGGCTCTGGAAACACCATATATTTT
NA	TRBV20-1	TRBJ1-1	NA	CSAITRPGTEAFF	TGCAGTGCTATAACCCGGCCTGGAACTGAAGCTTTCTTT
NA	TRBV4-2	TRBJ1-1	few	CASSLEPGAEAFF	TGTGCCAGCAGCCTAGAACCAGGGGCTGAAGCTTTCTTT
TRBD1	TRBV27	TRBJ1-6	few	CASSSDRQSPLHF	TGTGCCAGCAGCTCGGACAGGCAATCACCCCTCCACTTT
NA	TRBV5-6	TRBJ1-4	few	CASSSTRRLGNEKLFF	TGTGCCAGCAGCTCGACCAGACGGTTGGGTAATGAAAAACTGTTTTTT
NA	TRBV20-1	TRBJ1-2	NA	CSVLFMGNYGYTF	TGCAGTGTATTATTTATGGGGAACTATGGCTACACCTTC
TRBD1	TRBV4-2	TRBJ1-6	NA	CASSQDGDRGRSPLHF	TGTGCCAGCAGCCAAGACGGGGACAGGGGTCGTTCACCCCTCCACTTT
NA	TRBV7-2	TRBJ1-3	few	CASSTGPHSGNTIYF	TGTGCCAGCAGCACCGGACCCCACTCTGGAAACACCATATATTTT
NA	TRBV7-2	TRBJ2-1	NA	CASSLAAGAHNEQFF	TGTGCCAGCAGCTTAGCGGCGGGGGCCCACAATGAGCAGTTCTTC
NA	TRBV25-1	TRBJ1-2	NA	CASSTGTFYGYTF	TGTGCCAGCAGCACCGGGACCTTCTATGGCTACACCTTC